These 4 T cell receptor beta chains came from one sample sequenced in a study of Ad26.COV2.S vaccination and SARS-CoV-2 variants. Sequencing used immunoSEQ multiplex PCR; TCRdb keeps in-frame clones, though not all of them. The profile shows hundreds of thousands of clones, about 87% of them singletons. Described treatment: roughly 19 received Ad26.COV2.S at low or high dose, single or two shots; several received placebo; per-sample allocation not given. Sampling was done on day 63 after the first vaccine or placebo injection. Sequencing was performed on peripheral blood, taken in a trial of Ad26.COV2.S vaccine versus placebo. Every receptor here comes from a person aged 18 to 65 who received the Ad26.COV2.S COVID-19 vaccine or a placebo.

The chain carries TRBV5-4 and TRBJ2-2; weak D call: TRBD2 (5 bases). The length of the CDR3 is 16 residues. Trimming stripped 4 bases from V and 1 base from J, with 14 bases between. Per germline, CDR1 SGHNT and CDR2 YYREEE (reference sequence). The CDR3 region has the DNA TGTGCCAGCAGCAATCCCACGGCGGGGAACACCGGGGAGCTGTTTTTT. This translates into CASSNPTAGNTGELFF.

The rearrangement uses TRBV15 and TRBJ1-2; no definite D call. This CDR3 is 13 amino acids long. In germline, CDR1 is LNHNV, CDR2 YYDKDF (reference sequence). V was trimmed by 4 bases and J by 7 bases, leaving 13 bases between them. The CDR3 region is CATSMLGSAGYTF. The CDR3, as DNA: TGTGCCACCAGCATGTTAGGGTCGGCTGGCTACACCTTC.

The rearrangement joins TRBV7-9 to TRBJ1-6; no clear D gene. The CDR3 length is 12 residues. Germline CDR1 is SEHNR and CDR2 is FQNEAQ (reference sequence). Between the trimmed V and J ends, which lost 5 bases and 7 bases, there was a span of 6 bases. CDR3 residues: CASSPDNSPLHF. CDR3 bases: TGTGCCAGCAGCCCGGACAATTCACCCCTCCACTTT.

The CDR3: CASSPRERGTHEQYF. CDR3 in DNA: TGTGCCAGCTCACCACGCGAAAGGGGGACCCACGAGCAGTACTTC. The chain couples TRBV18 to TRBJ2-7, with a possible D match to TRBD1 (6 bases). The CDR3 extends over 15 amino acids. The V gene lost 1 base and the J gene lost 5 bases, with 15 bases spanning the gap. The V gene's germline CDR1 is KGHSH and CDR2 LQKENI.